Listed below are T cell receptor beta chains from one sample, sequenced in a study of OX40 agonist ivuxolimab in advanced cancers. Clones were sequenced by immunoSEQ multiplex PCR, and TCRdb holds only the in-frame ones, with some missing. The sample includes around 70,000 clones, around 85% of them seen just once. The material sequenced was CD4+ or CD8+ T cells sorted from blood, taken in a trial of the OX40 agonist ivuxolimab. Receptors were obtained from an adult with an advanced solid tumor such as melanoma, head and neck, liver or kidney cancer. CDR3s include the opening cysteine and the closing phenylalanine or tryptophan. D genes are given only for firm matches. Where a row states a size, it is once, few, many or the class of an expanded clone; other rows omit it.

v_call: TRBV11-1
clone_size: .
j_call: TRBJ1-2
d_call: .
cdr3_aa: CASSLGGANYGYTF
cdr3_nt: TGTGCCAGCAGCTTAGGAGGGGCCAACTATGGCTACACCTTC

v_call: TRBV5-1
clone_size: .
j_call: TRBJ2-1
d_call: TRBD2
cdr3_aa: CASSLSVTSGGYNEQFF
cdr3_nt: TGCGCCAGCAGCTTAAGTGTGACTAGCGGGGGATACAATGAGCAGTTCTTC

v_call: TRBV29-1
clone_size: .
j_call: TRBJ1-1
d_call: .
cdr3_aa: CSVAGAGETEAFF
cdr3_nt: TGCAGCGTTGCGGGCGCAGGGGAGACTGAAGCTTTCTTT

v_call: TRBV19
clone_size: .
j_call: TRBJ2-6
d_call: .
cdr3_aa: CASSIGLSGANVLTF
cdr3_nt: TGTGCCAGTAGTATAGGGCTTTCCGGGGCCAACGTCCTGACTTTC

v_call: TRBV29-1
clone_size: .
j_call: TRBJ2-7
d_call: TRBD2
cdr3_aa: CSVYFFGGGSYEQYF
cdr3_nt: TGCAGCGTTTATTTCTTTGGCGGGGGTTCCTACGAGCAGTACTTC

v_call: TRBV25-1
clone_size: few
j_call: TRBJ2-5
d_call: .
cdr3_aa: CASTLYGETQYF
cdr3_nt: TGTGCCAGCACCCTTTATGGGGAGACCCAGTACTTC

v_call: TRBV9
clone_size: .
j_call: TRBJ2-1
d_call: .
cdr3_aa: CASSGGQMSSYNEQFF
cdr3_nt: TGTGCCAGCAGCGGAGGACAGATGAGCTCCTACAATGAGCAGTTCTTC

v_call: TRBV6-6
clone_size: .
j_call: TRBJ2-5
d_call: .
cdr3_aa: CASSPRRAETQYF
cdr3_nt: TGTGCCAGCAGTCCTCGGAGGGCGGAGACCCAGTACTTC

v_call: TRBV30
clone_size: .
j_call: TRBJ1-4
d_call: .
cdr3_aa: CAWSLGHFNEKLFF
cdr3_nt: TGTGCCTGGAGTCTGGGACACTTTAATGAAAAACTGTTTTTT

v_call: TRBV6-1
clone_size: .
j_call: TRBJ1-3
d_call: .
cdr3_aa: CASIALSSGNTIYF
cdr3_nt: TGTGCCAGCATCGCTTTGAGCTCTGGAAACACCATATATTTT

v_call: TRBV4-1
clone_size: .
j_call: TRBJ2-2
d_call: TRBD1
cdr3_aa: CASSPGQGAVGELFF
cdr3_nt: TGCGCCAGCAGCCCAGGACAGGGGGCGGTCGGGGAGCTGTTTTTT

v_call: TRBV7-6
clone_size: .
j_call: TRBJ1-2
d_call: .
cdr3_aa: CASSLADENLYTF
cdr3_nt: TGTGCCAGCAGCTTAGCGGACGAGAACCTTTACACCTTC

v_call: TRBV4-1
clone_size: few
j_call: TRBJ2-7
d_call: TRBD2
cdr3_aa: CASSQEGSGTFYEQYF
cdr3_nt: TGCGCCAGCAGCCAAGAGGGTAGCGGGACGTTCTACGAGCAGTACTTC

v_call: TRBV5-1
clone_size: .
j_call: TRBJ2-3
d_call: .
cdr3_aa: CASSLTTDTQYF
cdr3_nt: TGCGCCAGCAGCTTGACGACAGATACGCAGTATTTT

v_call: TRBV7-2
clone_size: .
j_call: TRBJ2-3
d_call: TRBD2
cdr3_aa: CASSLGLALGRASTDTQYF
cdr3_nt: TGTGCCAGCAGCTTAGGACTAGCGCTGGGCCGGGCTAGCACAGATACGCAGTATTTT

v_call: TRBV30
clone_size: .
j_call: TRBJ1-4
d_call: .
cdr3_aa: CAWSVSRSEKLFF
cdr3_nt: TGTGCCTGGAGTGTTAGCAGGAGCGAAAAACTGTTTTTT

v_call: TRBV6-1
clone_size: .
j_call: TRBJ2-7
d_call: .
cdr3_aa: CASTPRTRGFNEQYF
cdr3_nt: TGTGCCAGCACCCCTCGGACGAGGGGCTTCAACGAGCAGTACTTC

v_call: TRBV7-8
clone_size: once
j_call: TRBJ2-5
d_call: .
cdr3_aa: CASSLSQQETQYF
cdr3_nt: TGTGCCAGCAGCTTATCCCAGCAAGAGACCCAGTACTTC

v_call: TRBV7-9
clone_size: .
j_call: TRBJ1-1
d_call: .
cdr3_aa: CASLGVTEAFF
cdr3_nt: TGTGCCAGCTTGGGAGTTACTGAAGCTTTCTTT

v_call: TRBV6-1
clone_size: .
j_call: TRBJ1-5
d_call: .
cdr3_aa: CASSGELNQPQHF
cdr3_nt: TGTGCCAGCAGTGGGGAGCTTAATCAGCCCCAGCATTTT

v_call: TRBV2
clone_size: .
j_call: TRBJ2-1
d_call: .
cdr3_aa: CASSDRREYNEQFF
cdr3_nt: TGTGCCAGCAGTGACCGACGGGAGTACAATGAGCAGTTCTTC

v_call: TRBV5-1
clone_size: .
j_call: TRBJ2-3
d_call: TRBD1
cdr3_aa: CASSRRDWQGADTQYF
cdr3_nt: TGCGCCAGCAGCCGCAGGGATTGGCAGGGGGCAGATACGCAGTATTTT

v_call: TRBV6-5
clone_size: .
j_call: TRBJ1-1
d_call: .
cdr3_aa: CASSSSRGQTEAFF
cdr3_nt: TGTGCCAGCAGTTCCTCCCGGGGGCAGACTGAAGCTTTCTTT

v_call: TRBV7-9
clone_size: .
j_call: TRBJ1-2
d_call: .
cdr3_aa: CASSFDQGWSGYTF
cdr3_nt: TGTGCCAGCAGCTTTGACCAGGGCTGGTCTGGCTACACCTTC

v_call: TRBV5-1
clone_size: .
j_call: TRBJ1-3
d_call: .
cdr3_aa: CASSLQGTVGNTIYF
cdr3_nt: TGCGCCAGCAGCTTGCAGGGAACTGTCGGAAACACCATATATTTT

v_call: TRBV29-1
clone_size: few
j_call: TRBJ1-1
d_call: .
cdr3_aa: CSVTQGTEAFF
cdr3_nt: TGCAGCGTTACGCAAGGCACTGAAGCTTTCTTT

v_call: TRBV11-3
clone_size: once
j_call: TRBJ2-3
d_call: .
cdr3_aa: CASSRGAGGGGGTDTQYF
cdr3_nt: TGTGCCAGCAGCCGAGGGGCAGGCGGGGGCGGCGGCACAGATACGCAGTATTTT

v_call: TRBV28
clone_size: .
j_call: TRBJ1-2
d_call: TRBD1
cdr3_aa: CASRTGGLGGYTF
cdr3_nt: TGTGCCAGCAGGACAGGGGGCCTGGGCGGCTACACCTTC

v_call: TRBV5-6
clone_size: .
j_call: TRBJ2-7
d_call: .
cdr3_aa: CASSRSDWTEGYEQYF
cdr3_nt: TGTGCCAGCAGCCGGAGTGACTGGACAGAAGGCTACGAGCAGTACTTC

v_call: TRBV28
clone_size: .
j_call: TRBJ1-3
d_call: .
cdr3_aa: CASSPIVFSGNTIYF
cdr3_nt: TGTGCCAGCAGTCCAATCGTTTTCTCTGGAAACACCATATATTTT

v_call: TRBV7-8
clone_size: .
j_call: TRBJ2-2
d_call: .
cdr3_aa: CASSLGTSRGGTGELFF
cdr3_nt: TGTGCCAGCAGCTTAGGGACCAGTCGAGGGGGCACCGGGGAGCTGTTTTTT

v_call: TRBV6-1
clone_size: .
j_call: TRBJ2-3
d_call: .
cdr3_aa: CASSTRGPTDTQYF
cdr3_nt: TGTGCCAGCAGCACCAGGGGACCCACAGATACGCAGTATTTT

v_call: TRBV5-1
clone_size: .
j_call: TRBJ1-1
d_call: .
cdr3_aa: CASSLDLTVNMNTEAFF
cdr3_nt: TGCGCCAGCAGCTTGGATTTGACAGTTAACATGAACACTGAAGCTTTCTTT

v_call: TRBV4-2
clone_size: few
j_call: TRBJ1-5
d_call: TRBD1
cdr3_aa: CASSQEGQVSNQPQHF
cdr3_nt: TGTGCCAGCAGCCAAGAGGGACAGGTGAGCAATCAGCCCCAGCATTTT

v_call: TRBV7-2
clone_size: .
j_call: TRBJ1-4
d_call: TRBD1
cdr3_aa: CASSVGTGRLVEKLFF
cdr3_nt: TGTGCCAGCAGCGTCGGGACAGGGAGGTTGGTGGAAAAACTGTTTTTT

v_call: TRBV28
clone_size: .
j_call: TRBJ2-2
d_call: .
cdr3_aa: CASSVTGQRSGELFF
cdr3_nt: TGTGCCAGCAGTGTTACAGGGCAACGGTCCGGGGAGCTGTTTTTT

v_call: TRBV6-6
clone_size: .
j_call: TRBJ1-6
d_call: .
cdr3_aa: CASRPANSPLHF
cdr3_nt: TGTGCCAGCAGACCAGCGAATTCACCCCTCCACTTT

v_call: TRBV10-1
clone_size: .
j_call: TRBJ2-3
d_call: .
cdr3_aa: CASSESGQLDTQYF
cdr3_nt: TGCGCCAGCAGTGAGTCGGGGCAGTTAGATACGCAGTATTTT

v_call: TRBV30
clone_size: .
j_call: TRBJ1-5
d_call: .
cdr3_aa: CAWGKTGMRNQPQHF
cdr3_nt: TGTGCCTGGGGGAAAACGGGGATGCGCAATCAGCCCCAGCATTTT

v_call: TRBV28
clone_size: .
j_call: TRBJ2-1
d_call: TRBD2
cdr3_aa: CASSRTSGGVYNEQFF
cdr3_nt: TGTGCCAGCAGCCGGACTAGCGGGGGGGTATACAATGAGCAGTTCTTC

v_call: TRBV18
clone_size: .
j_call: TRBJ2-3
d_call: .
cdr3_aa: CASSKVDTQYF
cdr3_nt: TGTGCCAGCTCAAAGGTAGATACGCAGTATTTT

v_call: TRBV29-1
clone_size: .
j_call: TRBJ2-1
d_call: .
cdr3_aa: CSVERGGNEQFF
cdr3_nt: TGCAGCGTTGAAAGGGGCGGGAATGAGCAGTTCTTC

v_call: TRBV7-2
clone_size: .
j_call: TRBJ1-1
d_call: .
cdr3_aa: CASSPRTRAEAFF
cdr3_nt: TGTGCCAGCAGCCCAAGGACGAGGGCTGAAGCTTTCTTT

v_call: TRBV11-2
clone_size: .
j_call: TRBJ2-2
d_call: TRBD2
cdr3_aa: CASSRAGTSGYTGELFF
cdr3_nt: TGTGCCAGCAGCCGAGCCGGGACTAGCGGATACACCGGGGAGCTGTTTTTT

v_call: TRBV19
clone_size: .
j_call: TRBJ2-7
d_call: TRBD1
cdr3_aa: CASSNPRDRVHEQYF
cdr3_nt: TGTGCCAGTAGTAACCCTCGGGACAGGGTCCACGAGCAGTACTTC

v_call: TRBV5-6
clone_size: .
j_call: TRBJ2-3
d_call: TRBD2
cdr3_aa: CASSTSGRGVVTDTQYF
cdr3_nt: TGTGCCAGCAGCACCTCTGGGCGGGGGGTCGTCACAGATACGCAGTATTTT

v_call: TRBV4-2
clone_size: few
j_call: TRBJ2-2
d_call: TRBD2
cdr3_aa: CASSQESSRGGGGELFF
cdr3_nt: TGTGCCAGCAGCCAAGAGTCGAGCCGGGGGGGAGGCGGGGAGCTGTTTTTT

v_call: TRBV6-1
clone_size: .
j_call: TRBJ1-5
d_call: TRBD1
cdr3_aa: CASRDRQGGQPQHF
cdr3_nt: TGTGCCAGCAGGGATCGACAGGGAGGGCAGCCCCAGCATTTT

v_call: TRBV9
clone_size: .
j_call: TRBJ1-4
d_call: TRBD1
cdr3_aa: CASSPRTGLDEKLFF
cdr3_nt: TGTGCCAGCAGCCCCCGGACAGGGCTTGATGAAAAACTGTTTTTT

v_call: TRBV14
clone_size: few
j_call: TRBJ1-6
d_call: .
cdr3_aa: CASSQFIRMPLHF
cdr3_nt: TGTGCCAGCAGCCAATTTATCCGGATGCCCCTCCACTTT

v_call: TRBV6-5
clone_size: medium-sized
j_call: TRBJ1-2
d_call: .
cdr3_aa: CASSSRRTANYGYTF
cdr3_nt: TGTGCCAGCAGCTCAAGACGGACAGCTAACTATGGCTACACCTTC

v_call: TRBV7-9
clone_size: .
j_call: TRBJ2-1
d_call: TRBD2
cdr3_aa: CASILAGGRNEQFF
cdr3_nt: TGTGCCAGCATTTTAGCGGGAGGCAGGAATGAGCAGTTCTTC

v_call: TRBV4-1
clone_size: .
j_call: TRBJ2-3
d_call: TRBD2
cdr3_aa: CASSRGGNTDTQYF
cdr3_nt: TGCGCCAGCAGCCGCGGGGGAAACACAGATACGCAGTATTTT

v_call: TRBV19
clone_size: .
j_call: TRBJ1-5
d_call: .
cdr3_aa: CASIGQAYSNQPQHF
cdr3_nt: TGTGCCAGTATCGGCCAAGCCTATAGCAATCAGCCCCAGCATTTT

v_call: TRBV9
clone_size: .
j_call: TRBJ2-5
d_call: .
cdr3_aa: CASSSQETQYF
cdr3_nt: TGTGCCAGCAGCTCACAAGAGACCCAGTACTTC

v_call: TRBV5-8
clone_size: few
j_call: TRBJ1-3
d_call: .
cdr3_aa: CASSLYGAPIYF
cdr3_nt: TGTGCCAGCAGCTTGTATGGAGCACCCATATATTTT